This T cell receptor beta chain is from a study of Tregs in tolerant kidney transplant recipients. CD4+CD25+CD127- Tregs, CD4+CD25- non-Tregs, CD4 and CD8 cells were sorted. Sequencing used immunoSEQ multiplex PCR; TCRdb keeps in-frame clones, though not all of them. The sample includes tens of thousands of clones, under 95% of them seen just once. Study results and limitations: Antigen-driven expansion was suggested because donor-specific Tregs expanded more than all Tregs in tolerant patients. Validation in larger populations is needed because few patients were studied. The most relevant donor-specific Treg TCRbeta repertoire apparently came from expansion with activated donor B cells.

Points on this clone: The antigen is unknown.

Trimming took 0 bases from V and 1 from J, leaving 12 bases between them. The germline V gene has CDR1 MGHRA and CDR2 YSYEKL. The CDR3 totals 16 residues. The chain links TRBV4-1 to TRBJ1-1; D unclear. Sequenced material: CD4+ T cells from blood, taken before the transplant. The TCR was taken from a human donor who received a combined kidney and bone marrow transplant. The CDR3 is CASSQDPRGGNTEAFF. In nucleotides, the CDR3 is TGCGCCAGCAGCCAAGACCCCCGGGGAGGGAACACTGAAGCTTTCTTT.